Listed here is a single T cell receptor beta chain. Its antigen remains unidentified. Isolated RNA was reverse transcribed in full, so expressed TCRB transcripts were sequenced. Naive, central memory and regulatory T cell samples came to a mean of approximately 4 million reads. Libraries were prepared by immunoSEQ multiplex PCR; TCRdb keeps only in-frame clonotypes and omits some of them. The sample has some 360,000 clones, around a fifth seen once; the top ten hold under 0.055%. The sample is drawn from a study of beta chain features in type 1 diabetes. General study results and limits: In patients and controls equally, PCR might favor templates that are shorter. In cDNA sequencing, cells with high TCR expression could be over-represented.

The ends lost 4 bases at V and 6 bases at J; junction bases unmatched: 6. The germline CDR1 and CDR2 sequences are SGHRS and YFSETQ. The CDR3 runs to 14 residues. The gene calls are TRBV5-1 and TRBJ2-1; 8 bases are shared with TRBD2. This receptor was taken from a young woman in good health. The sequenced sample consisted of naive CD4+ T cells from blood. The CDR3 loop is CASSPGTRTNEQFF. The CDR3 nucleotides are TGCGCCAGCAGCCCCGGGACTAGGACCAATGAGCAGTTCTTC. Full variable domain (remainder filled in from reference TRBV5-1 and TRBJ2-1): KAGVTQTPRYLIKTRGQQVTLSCSPISGHRSVSWYQQTPGQGLQFLFEYFSETQRNKGNFPGRFSGRQFSNSRSEMNVSTLELGDSALYLCASSPGTRTNEQFFGPGTRLTVL.